This section outlines one TCR beta chain sequence together with its context. Original methodology: Estimation of nucleated cell counts relied on the amplification of reference gene primers. The protocol was immunoSEQ multiplex PCR, while the TCRdb copy is restricted to in-frame clones and leaves out a portion. That table furnishes V, J and clone size, whereas the DNA furnished D and trimming. The data hold 95,000 to 150,000 clones, with more than 80% observed a single time. This entry is derived from a study of blood T cell repertoires in COVID-19. In the study overall: The samples span acute and convalescent COVID-19 from the United States, Italy and Spain.

CDR3 length equals 18 residues. The V gene's germline CDR1 is MNHEY and CDR2 SVGEGT. The V gene end was trimmed by 0 bases and the J gene end by 0 bases; junction bases not matched to a gene: 7. The genes are TRBV6-2 or TRBV6-3 and TRBJ2-5, with 10 bases aligning to TRBD1. What was sequenced was peripheral blood. This TCR derives from an elderly woman with COVID-19, enrolled during active disease. Here the CDR3 DNA reads TGTGCCAGCAGTTACTCGATGCCGGGACAGGGGTACCAAGAGACCCAGTACTTC. Translated: CASSYSMPGQGYQETQYF.